The clone carrying this T cell receptor (beta chain) appeared a single time. Just one base apart from a much larger clone, this may be a read error. The sample originates from a study of T cells in Graves' hyperthyroidism and ophthalmopathy. Background on the study: Before any treatment, at initial diagnosis, peripheral blood was collected.

Authors of the study amplified TCR beta CDR3 regions from RNA transcripts. HTBI primers were used for first-round RT-PCR of the TCR CDR3. TCRdb reprocessed the multiplex PCR reads with MiXCR, giving one entry per CDR3 protein. The sample holds a few hundred thousand distinct CDR3 sequences, roughly 14% seen once. Patients aged 18 to 65 with hyperthyroidism were newly diagnosed, with duration under 2 months. Each diagnosis was grounded in clinical symptoms, serum thyroxine and TRAb, thyroid ultrasound, and orbital computed tomography. Fresh 10 ml peripheral blood yielded PBMCs. Per the germline V gene, CDR1 is MDHEN and CDR2 is SYDVKM. Trimming removed 7 bases from V and 7 bases from J; junction bases left unmatched: 9. The CDR3 length is 13 residues.

Sequenced material: blood. The clonotype originates from a woman aged 25-40 years with Graves' hyperthyroidism. This chain uses TRBV28 with TRBJ2-7; 8 nucleotides align to TRBD2. This CDR3 is CASTAGALNEQYF. The CDR3 DNA reads as TGTGCCAGCACAGCGGGAGCTCTCAATGAGCAGTACTTC.